The 28 T cell receptor beta chains presented below share a single source sample, sequenced in a study of blood T cell repertoires in COVID-19. Measured with immunoSEQ multiplex PCR; TCRdb has only the in-frame clones, and not every one. The profile shows around 110,000 clones, around 92% of them singletons. Sequencing input: peripheral blood. The receptors here all came from a middle-aged man with active or convalescent COVID-19.

In its sample, this clone was seen once. The chain has TRBV5-1 and TRBJ1-6; TRBD1 agrees at 7 bases. Looked up from germline, CDR1 is SGHRS and CDR2 is YFSETQ. J was trimmed by 7 bases and V by 4 bases; bases with no gene match: 5. The CDR3 has 14 residues. Here the CDR3 reads CASSRDSFNSPLHF. In nucleotides, the CDR3 is TGCGCCAGCAGCAGGGACAGCTTCAATTCACCCCTCCACTTT.

The genes are TRBV3-1 (or the pseudogene TRBV3-2) and TRBJ1-3, with D perhaps matching TRBD1 (6 bases). Trimming removed 1 base at V and 6 bases at J, with 13 bases between. The germline gives CDR1 LGHDT, CDR2 YNNKEL (reference sequence). The CDR3 covers 15 residues. The CDR3 spells CASSQAGAGVNTIYF. In DNA form, the CDR3 reads TGTGCCAGCAGCCAAGCTGGAGCAGGGGTAAACACCATATATTTT.

The V call is TRBV18, the J call TRBJ2-1; possible D gene TRBD2, 7 bases. This CDR3 is 16 amino acids long. V lost 4 bases and J 0 bases, leaving 13 bases between the germline ends. Looked up from germline, CDR1 is KGHSH and CDR2 is LQKENI. CDR3 bases: TGTGCCAGCTCACGGGGGGGCTCCAGCTCCTACAATGAGCAGTTCTTC. Protein sequence: CASSRGGSSSYNEQFF.

This sequence joins TRBV7-9 and TRBJ1-5; 9 positions agree with TRBD1. Trimming at V came to 6 bases and at J to 7 bases, leaving 7 bases not matched to a gene. The CDR3 length is 14 residues. CDR1 is SEHNR and CDR2 is FQNEAQ in the germline V gene (reference sequence). The CDR3 DNA is TGTGCCAGCAGACGCACAGGGGGCGGGCAGCCCCAGCATTTT. Protein product: CASRRTGGGQPQHF.

The gene calls are TRBV28 and TRBJ1-2; D remains unclear. This CDR3 has 16 amino acids. Trimming pared 5 bases from V and 2 bases from J, leaving 18 bases between. Germline values: CDR1 MDHEN, CDR2 SYDVKM. CDR3: CASSHPRRSPNYGYTF. The CDR3 DNA follows: TGTGCCAGCAGTCACCCCAGGAGGTCCCCAAACTATGGCTACACCTTC.

This clone appeared a single time. The chain couples TRBV27 to TRBJ2-1; a possible D gene is TRBD1 (6 bases). This CDR3 contains 16 residues. Germline lookup yields CDR1 MNHEY and CDR2 SMNVEV (reference sequence). Trimming pared 3 bases from V and 4 bases from J, leaving 16 bases between. CDR3: CASSFLTRGLYNEQFF. The CDR3 coding sequence is TGTGCCAGCAGTTTCCTGACCAGGGGCCTTTACAATGAGCAGTTCTTC.

The V and J genes are TRBV5-1 and TRBJ2-2; 9 bases agree with TRBD1. Germline CDR1 reads SGHRS; CDR2 reads YFSETQ. This CDR3 contains 16 residues. The junction had 8 bases not matched to a gene; V was cut back by 6 bases and J by 2 bases. The CDR3 loop is CASISTGGPNTGELFF. Written as DNA, the CDR3 is TGCGCCAGCATATCGACAGGGGGGCCCAACACCGGGGAGCTGTTTTTT.

The chain recombines TRBV7-3 with TRBJ1-4; 8 bases map to TRBD1. Losses at the gene ends were 6 bases for V and 2 bases for J; bases not matched to a gene: 5. The CDR3 runs 15 residues. CDR1 is SGHTA and CDR2 is FQGTGA in the germline V gene. DNA for the CDR3: TGTGCCAGCAGTTCCCAGGGGGCTACTAATGAAAAACTGTTTTTT. This gives the protein CASSSQGATNEKLFF.

The V gene is TRBV27, the J gene TRBJ1-2, with a weak D call TRBD1 (5 bases). The CDR3 spans 13 residues. Germline V gives CDR1 MNHEY, CDR2 SMNVEV (reference sequence). V lost 4 bases, J lost 8 bases, and 14 bases lay in between. CDR3 sequence reads: CASSWLGGEGYTF. CDR3 bases: TGTGCCAGCAGTTGGCTGGGAGGGGAAGGCTACACCTTC.

The gene calls are TRBV7-9 and TRBJ2-7; no firm D call. There are 13 residues in the CDR3. The germline CDR1 and CDR2 sequences are SEHNR and FQNEAQ (reference sequence). The V end lost 5 bases, the J end lost 3 bases, and 11 bases lay between the germline ends. CDR3 in amino acids: CASSASPIYEQYF. CDR3 nucleotides: TGTGCCAGCAGCGCCTCTCCTATCTACGAGCAGTACTTC.

The V gene is TRBV7-9, the J gene TRBJ1-1, with a possible D match to TRBD1 (5 bases). Germline CDR1 is SEHNR and CDR2 is FQNEAQ (reference sequence). The CDR3 runs 13 residues. Trimming cost V 6 bases and J 1 base, with 9 bases left between them. The CDR3 nucleotides are TGTGCCAGCAGTAAACAGGAGAACACTGAAGCTTTCTTT. This gives the protein CASSKQENTEAFF.

This chain links TRBV5-5 with TRBJ1-5; TRBD1 agrees at 8 bases. V dropped 3 bases and J dropped 2; count of bases not matched to a gene: 1. The CDR3 has 14 residues. Germline V gene sequence: CDR1 SGHKS, CDR2 YYEKEE (reference sequence). CDR3 sequence: CASSSTGGNQPQHF. The CDR3 bases are TGTGCCAGCAGCTCGACAGGGGGCAATCAGCCCCAGCATTTT.

The chain has TRBV4-1 and TRBJ1-6; D is unclear. Germline loops: CDR1 MGHRA, CDR2 YSYEKL. The CDR3 is 16 amino acids. Deletions cut 0 bases from V and 8 bases from J, with 14 bases between. The CDR3 spells CASSQDIEGSHSPLHF. Here the CDR3 DNA reads TGCGCCAGCAGCCAAGATATAGAGGGCAGCCATTCACCCCTCCACTTT.

The chain is built from TRBV6-5 and TRBJ1-5; 8 bases are shared with TRBD1. The junction had 3 bases not matched to a gene; V was cut back by 5 bases and J by 6 bases. Germline V gives CDR1 MNHEY, CDR2 SVGAGI. The CDR3 extends over 13 amino acids. The CDR3 region has the DNA TGTGCCAGCAGTCTCGACAGGGGTCAGCCCCAGCATTTT. Its translation is CASSLDRGQPQHF.

This clone has only one observation. V and J are TRBV9 and TRBJ2-1; D gene ambiguous. V was pared by 0 bases and J by 4 bases, with 11 bases between. Germline V lookup: CDR1 SGDLS, CDR2 YYNGEE. CDR3 size: 15 residues. In DNA, the CDR3 is TGTGCCAGCAGCGTAGCAGGCCCCCTTTACAATGAGCAGTTCTTC. It encodes CASSVAGPLYNEQFF.

The CDR3 loop is CASSLPALGEQYF. CDR3 sequence (DNA): TGTGCCAGTAGTCTCCCTGCGCTCGGCGAGCAGTACTTC. V and J are TRBV19 and TRBJ2-7; D unclear. The CDR3 consists of 13 residues. V lost 5 bases and J 6 bases, leaving 14 bases between the germline ends. Germline CDR1 and CDR2: LNHDA and SQIVND (reference sequence).

The V call is TRBV15, the J call TRBJ2-1; a possible D gene is TRBD1 (5 bases). The length of the CDR3 is 16 residues. V lost 1 base, J lost 3 bases, and 13 bases lay in between. Germline assignment: CDR1 LNHNV and CDR2 YYDKDF (reference sequence). The CDR3 DNA is TGTGCCACCAGCAGAGGATTGCAGGGCCACTACAATGAGCAGTTCTTC. Its translation is CATSRGLQGHYNEQFF.

The chain has TRBV3-1 (or the pseudogene TRBV3-2) and TRBJ2-2, with 13 bases matching TRBD2. The V and J ends lost 4 bases and 6 bases, in that order; junction bases with no gene match: 5. Germline V gene sequence: CDR1 LGHDT, CDR2 YNNKEL (reference sequence). The CDR3 has 16 residues. The CDR3 DNA sequence: TGTGCCAGCAGCCTCCGACTAGCGGGAGGATCCGGGGAGCTGTTTTTT. Residues: CASSLRLAGGSGELFF.

The chain recombines TRBV7-2 with TRBJ2-5; TRBD1 matches at 8 bases. Trimming cost V 1 base and J 3 bases; bases outside gene matches: 7. CDR1 and CDR2 from the germline V gene are SGHTA and FQGNSA. This CDR3 contains 16 residues. CDR3 region: CASSLVRTGLKETQYF. CDR3 DNA: TGTGCCAGCAGCTTAGTACGGACAGGGTTAAAAGAGACCCAGTACTTC.

The J gene is TRBJ1-2, the V gene TRBV10-3; 8 bases line up with TRBD1. Germline V CDR1 and CDR2: ENHRY, SYGVKD. V lost 6 bases to trimming and J lost 5 bases; unmatched junction nucleotides: 5. This CDR3 is 13 amino acids long. In DNA, the CDR3 is TGTGCCATCAGCGGACAGGGAAGTTATGGCTACACCTTC. This codes for CAISGQGSYGYTF.

The chain has TRBV7-9 and TRBJ2-7; no firm D call. Germline CDR1 reads SEHNR; CDR2 reads FQNEAQ (reference sequence). V was shortened by 2 bases and J by 6 bases, with 14 bases between the two germline ends. The CDR3 runs 14 residues. The CDR3 loop reads CASSLSEAVPEQYF. DNA for the CDR3: TGTGCCAGCAGCTTATCAGAGGCCGTTCCCGAGCAGTACTTC.

The rearrangement joins TRBV7-2 to TRBJ1-3; weak D call: TRBD1 (5 bases). This CDR3 spans 14 amino acids. V was clipped by 3 bases and J by 3 bases, with 9 bases between them. Germline assignment: CDR1 SGHTA and CDR2 FQGNSA. The CDR3 loop reads CASSFDRSGNTIYF. CDR3 nucleotide sequence: TGTGCCAGCAGCTTTGACAGAAGTGGAAACACCATATATTTT.

The chain links TRBV6-2 or TRBV6-3 to TRBJ2-7; 7 bases align to TRBD1. This CDR3 contains 15 residues. Trimming removed 3 bases from V and 5 bases from J; junction bases left unmatched: 10. CDR1 MNHEY and CDR2 SVGEGT come from the germline V gene. The CDR3 region has the DNA TGTGCCAGCAGTTATAAGGGGGCTGAAGTCGACGAGCAGTACTTC. Its protein is CASSYKGAEVDEQYF.

V gene TRBV2 combines with J gene TRBJ1-2, with unresolved D. Germline values: CDR1 SNHLY, CDR2 FYNNEI. Trimming took off 6 bases at V and 1 base at J, with 15 bases between the two ends. The CDR3 length is 15 residues. The CDR3 spells CASSADNSLNYGYTF. CDR3 bases: TGTGCCAGCAGCGCTGACAATTCCCTTAACTATGGCTACACCTTC.

This chain joins TRBV14 and TRBJ1-2, with D tentatively TRBD1 (6 bases). The CDR3 has 14 amino acids. Germline assignment: CDR1 SGHDN and CDR2 FVKESK. The germline V and J ends were trimmed by 5 bases and 0 bases, with 10 bases remaining between them. The CDR3 sequence: CASSRDRSNYGYTF. The DNA for the CDR3 is TGTGCCAGCAGCAGAGACAGGTCTAACTATGGCTACACCTTC.

The rearrangement uses TRBV24-1 and TRBJ2-1; D call uncertain. Germline assignment: CDR1 KGHDR and CDR2 SFDVKD. This CDR3 contains 12 residues. The germline V and J ends were trimmed by 1 base and 8 bases, with 5 bases remaining between them. The CDR3 protein is CATSDFGDEQFF. The CDR3 bases are TGTGCCACCAGTGATTTTGGAGATGAGCAGTTCTTC.

This clone came up once. The gene calls are TRBV20-1 and TRBJ2-7; D ambiguous. The CDR3 contains 14 residues. Germline V gene data show CDR1 as DFQATT and CDR2 as SNEGSKA (reference sequence). Trimming took 3 bases from V and 3 from J, leaving 15 bases between them. The CDR3 loop is CSASGLNSLYEQYF. CDR3 bases: TGCAGTGCTAGTGGCCTTAATTCACTCTACGAGCAGTACTTC.

The chain employs TRBV4-3 and TRBJ2-5, with D possibly matching TRBD1 (7 bases). This CDR3 is 15 amino acids long. The germline CDR1 and CDR2 sequences are LGHNA and YSLEER. Trimming stripped 3 bases from V and 5 bases from J, with 16 bases between. CDR3 coding DNA: TGCGCCAGCAGCCACCGCGGGACAGTCCGGGAGACCCAGTACTTC. It translates to CASSHRGTVRETQYF.